The clone carrying this T cell receptor beta chain was observed at least ten times. TCRdb itself ran the reads through MiXCR, one entry per CDR3 protein. The sample yields fewer than 250,000 distinct CDR3 sequences, more than 25% seen once. The data belong to a study of kidney transplant recipient with SARS-CoV-2 infection. The CDR3 covers 15 residues. Deletions cut 3 bases from V and 0 bases from J, with 11 bases between. Germline V gives CDR1 SNHLY, CDR2 FYNNEI. The sequence derives from a young adult male patient who had COVID-19 and was a kidney transplant recipient. Some T cells may possibly be graft donor cells. V gene TRBV2 combines with J gene TRBJ1-1, with D possibly being TRBD1 (5 bases). The sample here was a blood sample, taken at baseline and on roughly day 110 from a kidney transplant recipient. In nucleotides, the CDR3 is TGTGCCAGCAGTGATCGGCAGGACATGAACACTGAAGCTTTCTTT. Translation: CASSDRQDMNTEAFF.